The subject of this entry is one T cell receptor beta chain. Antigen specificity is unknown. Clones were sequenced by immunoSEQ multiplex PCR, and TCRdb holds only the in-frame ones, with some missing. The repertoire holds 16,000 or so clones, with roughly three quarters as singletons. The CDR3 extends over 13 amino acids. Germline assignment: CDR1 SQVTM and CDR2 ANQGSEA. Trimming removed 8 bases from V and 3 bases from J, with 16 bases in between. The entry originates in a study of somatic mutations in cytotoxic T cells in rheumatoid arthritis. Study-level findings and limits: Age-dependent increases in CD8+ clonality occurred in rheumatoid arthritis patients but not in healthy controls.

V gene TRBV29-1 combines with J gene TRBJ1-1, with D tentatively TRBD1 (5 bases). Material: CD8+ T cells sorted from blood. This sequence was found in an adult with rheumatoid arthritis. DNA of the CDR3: TGCAGCACAATGCAGGGAGACTACACTGAAGCTTTCTTT. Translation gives CSTMQGDYTEAFF.